This TCR beta chain was identified in a study of CD8+CD57+ T cells in acquired aplastic anemia. Study summary: On average, sorted CD4+ and CD8+ cells gave approximately 3.5 ug of DNA.

Selection for sequencing was limited to patients who had shown CD8+CD57+ cell expansion by flow cytometry. Profiling that covered TCR beta VDJ and CDR3 relied on genomic DNA as its template. TCRdb analysed the reads with MiXCR anew, one entry per CDR3 protein. The sample contains approximately 150,000 distinct CDR3 sequences, less than 50% of which appear only once. The CDR3 has 16 residues. Looked up from germline, CDR1 is LNHNV and CDR2 is YYDKDF (reference sequence). Trimming at V came to 3 bases and at J to 4 bases, leaving 9 bases not matched to a gene. The clonotype comes from a human donor with aplastic anemia. The chain combines TRBV15 with TRBJ1-3, with TRBD1 matching over 7 bases. The sample taken for sequencing was sorted CD4+, CD8+, or CD8+CD57+ T cells (not recorded which) from PBMCs. CDR3 in DNA: TGTGCCACCAGCAGCCCCAGGGGGGGGTTGGGAAACACCATATATTTT. Translated: CATSSPRGGLGNTIYF.